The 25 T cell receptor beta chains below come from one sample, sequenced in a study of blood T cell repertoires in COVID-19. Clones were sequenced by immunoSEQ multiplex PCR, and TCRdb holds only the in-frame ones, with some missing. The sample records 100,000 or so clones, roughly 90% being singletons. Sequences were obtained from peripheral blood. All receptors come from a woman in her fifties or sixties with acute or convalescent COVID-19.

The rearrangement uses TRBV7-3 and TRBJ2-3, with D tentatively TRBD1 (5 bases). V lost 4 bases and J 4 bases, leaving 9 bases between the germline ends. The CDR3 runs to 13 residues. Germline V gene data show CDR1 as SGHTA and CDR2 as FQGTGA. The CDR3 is CASSSQGADTQYF. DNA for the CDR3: TGTGCCAGCAGCTCTCAGGGCGCAGATACGCAGTATTTT.

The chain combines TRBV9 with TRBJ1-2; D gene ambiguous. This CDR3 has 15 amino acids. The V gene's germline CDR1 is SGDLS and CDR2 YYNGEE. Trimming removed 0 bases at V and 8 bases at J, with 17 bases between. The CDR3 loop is CASSVATGGLGGYTF. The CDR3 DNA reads TGTGCCAGCAGCGTAGCTACGGGAGGGCTCGGGGGCTACACCTTC. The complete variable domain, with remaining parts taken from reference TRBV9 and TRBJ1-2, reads DSGVTQTPKHLITATGQRVTLRCSPRSGDLSVYWYQQSLDQGLQFLIQYYNGEERAKGNILERFSAQQFPDLHSELNLSSLELGDSALYFCASSVATGGLGGYTFGSGTRLTVV.

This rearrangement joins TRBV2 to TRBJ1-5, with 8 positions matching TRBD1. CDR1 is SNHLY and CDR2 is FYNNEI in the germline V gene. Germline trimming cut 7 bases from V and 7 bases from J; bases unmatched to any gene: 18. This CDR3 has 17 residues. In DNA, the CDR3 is TGTGCCAGCAAAGAATTGCAGGACGGACAGGGAGGGCAGCCCCAGCATTTT. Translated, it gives CASKELQDGQGGQPQHF.

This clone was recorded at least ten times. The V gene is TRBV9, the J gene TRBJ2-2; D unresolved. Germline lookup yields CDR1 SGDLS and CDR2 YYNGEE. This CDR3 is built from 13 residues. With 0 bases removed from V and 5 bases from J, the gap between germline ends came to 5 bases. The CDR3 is CASSVGLTGELFF. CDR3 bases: TGTGCCAGCAGCGTAGGGCTTACCGGGGAGCTGTTTTTT.

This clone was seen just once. The DNA for the CDR3 is TGTGCCAGCAGCCTCCTGGGACTAGCGGAACAGTACGAGCAGTACTTC. This codes for CASSLLGLAEQYEQYF. This chain uses TRBV5-8 with TRBJ2-7, with 11 positions matching TRBD2. From germline, CDR1 is SGHTS and CDR2 YDEGEE. The V and J ends lost 4 bases and 4 bases, in that order; junction bases with no gene match: 10. The CDR3 has 16 residues.

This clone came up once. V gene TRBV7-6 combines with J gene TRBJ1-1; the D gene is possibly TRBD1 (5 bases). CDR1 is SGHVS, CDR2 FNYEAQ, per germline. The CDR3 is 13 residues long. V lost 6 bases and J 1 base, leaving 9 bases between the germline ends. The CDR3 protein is CASSSRANTEAFF. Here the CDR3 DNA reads TGTGCCAGCAGTTCCAGGGCGAACACTGAAGCTTTCTTT.

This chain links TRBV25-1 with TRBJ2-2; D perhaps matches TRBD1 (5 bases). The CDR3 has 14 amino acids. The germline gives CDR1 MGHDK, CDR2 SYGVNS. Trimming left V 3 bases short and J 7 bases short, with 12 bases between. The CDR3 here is CASSDMGRRGELFF. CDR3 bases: TGTGCCAGCAGTGATATGGGGCGACGCGGGGAGCTGTTTTTT.

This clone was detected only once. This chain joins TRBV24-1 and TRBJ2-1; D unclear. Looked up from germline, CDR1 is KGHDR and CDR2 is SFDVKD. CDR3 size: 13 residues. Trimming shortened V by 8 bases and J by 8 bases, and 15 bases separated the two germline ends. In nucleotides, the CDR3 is TGTGCCACCAAGTCGGGTCTCATGCATGAGCAGTTCTTC. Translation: CATKSGLMHEQFF.

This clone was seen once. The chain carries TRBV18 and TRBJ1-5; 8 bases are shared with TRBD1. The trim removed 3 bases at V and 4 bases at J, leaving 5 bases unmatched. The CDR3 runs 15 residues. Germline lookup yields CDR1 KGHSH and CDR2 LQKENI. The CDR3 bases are TGTGCCAGCTCACCCGGGACAGGTGGTAATCAGCCCCAGCATTTT. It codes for CASSPGTGGNQPQHF.

The CDR3 DNA is TGTGCCAGCAGCCCCCAGGGCGGCTCTGGAAACACCATATATTTT. Protein sequence: CASSPQGGSGNTIYF. The chain couples TRBV5-4 to TRBJ1-3; D is perhaps TRBD1 (5 bases). The CDR3 is made up of 15 amino acids. Germline-derived CDR1 and CDR2 are SGHNT and YYREEE (reference sequence). V was cut by 4 bases and J by 0 bases, with 11 bases left in between.

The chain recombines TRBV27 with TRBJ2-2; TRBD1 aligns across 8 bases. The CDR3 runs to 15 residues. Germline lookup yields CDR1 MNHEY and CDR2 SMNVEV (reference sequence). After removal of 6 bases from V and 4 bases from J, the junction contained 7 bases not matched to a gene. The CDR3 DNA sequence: TGTGCCAGCAGAACGACAGGGGCGGGCACCGGGGAGCTGTTTTTT. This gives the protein CASRTTGAGTGELFF.

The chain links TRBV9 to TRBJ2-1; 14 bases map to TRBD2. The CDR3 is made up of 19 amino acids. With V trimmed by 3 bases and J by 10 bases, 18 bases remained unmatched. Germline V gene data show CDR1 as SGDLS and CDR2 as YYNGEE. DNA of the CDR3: TGTGCCAGCAGCGAGGGACTAGCGGGAGAGGGGGCCGGGGCAATAGAGCAGTTCTTC. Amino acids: CASSEGLAGEGAGAIEQFF.

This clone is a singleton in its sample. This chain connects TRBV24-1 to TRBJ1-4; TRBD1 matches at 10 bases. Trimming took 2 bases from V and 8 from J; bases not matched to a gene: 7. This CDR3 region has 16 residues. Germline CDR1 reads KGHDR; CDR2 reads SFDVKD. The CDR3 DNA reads TGTGCCACCAGTGATTCTGGGACAGGGGTTGGCGAAAAACTGTTTTTT. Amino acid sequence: CATSDSGTGVGEKLFF.

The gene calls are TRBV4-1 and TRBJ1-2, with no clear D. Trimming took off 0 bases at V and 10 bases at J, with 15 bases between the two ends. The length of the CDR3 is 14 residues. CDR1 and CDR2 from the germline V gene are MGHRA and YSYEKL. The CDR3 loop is CASSQEAARDNYTF. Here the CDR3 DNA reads TGCGCCAGCAGCCAAGAAGCGGCGAGGGATAACTACACCTTC.

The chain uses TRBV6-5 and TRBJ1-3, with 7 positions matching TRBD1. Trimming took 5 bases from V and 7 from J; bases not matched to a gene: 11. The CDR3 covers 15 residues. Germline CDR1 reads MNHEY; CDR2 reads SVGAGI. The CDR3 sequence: CASSMIQGSGNTIYF. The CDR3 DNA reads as TGTGCCAGCAGTATGATACAGGGGTCGGGGAACACCATATATTTT.

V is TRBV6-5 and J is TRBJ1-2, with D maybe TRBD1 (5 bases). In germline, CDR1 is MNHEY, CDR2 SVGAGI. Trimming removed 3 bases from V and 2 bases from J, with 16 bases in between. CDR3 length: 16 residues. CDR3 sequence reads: CASSYGAGYLNYGYTF. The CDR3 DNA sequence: TGTGCCAGCAGTTATGGGGCCGGGTACCTAAACTATGGCTACACCTTC.

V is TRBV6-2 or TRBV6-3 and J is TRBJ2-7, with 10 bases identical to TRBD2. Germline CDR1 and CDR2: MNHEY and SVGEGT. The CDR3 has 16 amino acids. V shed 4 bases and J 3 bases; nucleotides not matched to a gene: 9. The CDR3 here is CASSSAGLAEGYEQYV. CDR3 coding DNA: TGTGCCAGCAGTTCCGCTGGACTAGCGGAGGGCTACGAGCAGTACGTC.

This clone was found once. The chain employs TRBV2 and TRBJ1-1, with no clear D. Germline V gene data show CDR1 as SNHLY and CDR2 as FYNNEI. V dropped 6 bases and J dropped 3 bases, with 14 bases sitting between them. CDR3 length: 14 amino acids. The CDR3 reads CASREGREHTEAFF. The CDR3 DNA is TGTGCCAGCAGAGAGGGTAGGGAACACACTGAAGCTTTCTTT.

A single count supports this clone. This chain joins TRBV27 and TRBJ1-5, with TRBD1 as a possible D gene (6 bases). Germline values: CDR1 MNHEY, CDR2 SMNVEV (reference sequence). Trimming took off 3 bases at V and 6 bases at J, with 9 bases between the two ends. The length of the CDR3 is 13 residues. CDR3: CASSFQGTQPQHF. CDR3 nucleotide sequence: TGTGCCAGCAGTTTCCAGGGGACTCAGCCCCAGCATTTT.

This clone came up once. The CDR3 sequence: CASSQPTGKQYF. The DNA for the CDR3 is TGTGCCAGCAGCCAACCAACGGGAAAGCAGTACTTC. The V and J genes are TRBV3-1 (or the pseudogene TRBV3-2) and TRBJ2-7, with D maybe TRBD2 (5 bases). Germline-derived CDR1 and CDR2 are LGHDT and YNNKEL (reference sequence). V lost 2 bases and J lost 8, with 10 bases in between. The length of the CDR3 is 12 residues.

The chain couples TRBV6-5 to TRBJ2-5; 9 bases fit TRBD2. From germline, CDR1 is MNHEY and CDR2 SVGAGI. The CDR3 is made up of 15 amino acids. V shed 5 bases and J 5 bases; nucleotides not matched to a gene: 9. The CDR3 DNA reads TGTGCCAGCAGTCCCGGGACTAGCACGTCGGAGACCCAGTACTTC. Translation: CASSPGTSTSETQYF.

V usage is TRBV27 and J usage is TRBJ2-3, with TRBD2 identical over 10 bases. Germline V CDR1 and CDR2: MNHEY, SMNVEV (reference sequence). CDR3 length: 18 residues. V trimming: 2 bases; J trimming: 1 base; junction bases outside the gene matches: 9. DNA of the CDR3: TGTGCCAGCAGTTTAGGGCTAGCGGGAGTTACGCGCACAGATACGCAGTATTTT. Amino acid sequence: CASSLGLAGVTRTDTQYF.

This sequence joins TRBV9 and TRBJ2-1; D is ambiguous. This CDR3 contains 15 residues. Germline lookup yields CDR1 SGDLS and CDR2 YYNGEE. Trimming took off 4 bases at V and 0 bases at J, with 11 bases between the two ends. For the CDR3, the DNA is TGTGCCAGCAGCCCAGATGCTAGCTCCTACAATGAGCAGTTCTTC. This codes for CASSPDASSYNEQFF.

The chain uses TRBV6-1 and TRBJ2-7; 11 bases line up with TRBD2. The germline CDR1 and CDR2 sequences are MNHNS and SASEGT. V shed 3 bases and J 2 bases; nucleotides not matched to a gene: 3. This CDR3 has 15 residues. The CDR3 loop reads CASSEGLAAPYEQYF. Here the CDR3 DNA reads TGTGCCAGCAGTGAGGGACTAGCGGCCCCCTACGAGCAGTACTTC.

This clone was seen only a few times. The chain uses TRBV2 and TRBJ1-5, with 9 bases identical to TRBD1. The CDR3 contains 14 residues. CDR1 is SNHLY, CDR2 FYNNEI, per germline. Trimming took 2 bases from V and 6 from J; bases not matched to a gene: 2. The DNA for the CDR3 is TGTGCCAGCAGTGAACGACAGGGGGGTCAGCCCCAGCATTTT. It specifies CASSERQGGQPQHF. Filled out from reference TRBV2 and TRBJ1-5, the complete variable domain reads EPEVTQTPSHQVTQMGQEVILRCVPISNHLYFYWYRQILGQKVEFLVSFYNNEISEKSEIFDDQFSVERPDGSNFTLKIRSTKLEDSAMYFCASSERQGGQPQHFGDGTRLSIL.